The 26 T cell receptor beta chains listed next were all sequenced from one sample in a study of cytomegalovirus exposure and HLA in healthy donors. With 60 Vbeta and 13 Jbeta primers, the PCR was carried out. Only in-frame clones appear in the TCRdb table, and some are missing; sequencing was by immunoSEQ multiplex PCR. The table has under 150,000 clones, around three quarters seen once. The source material was PBMCs. The source is a woman aged 50 to 60 in good health and CMV-seronegative.

In its sample, this clone was seen a few times. The CDR3 loop reads CASSLIGTSNTEAFF. The CDR3 DNA follows: TGCGCCAGCAGCTTGATAGGGACTTCGAACACTGAAGCTTTCTTT. This rearrangement joins TRBV5-1 to TRBJ1-1; D is perhaps TRBD1 (5 bases). Germline values: CDR1 SGHRS, CDR2 YFSETQ. The CDR3 loop spans 15 amino acids. Trimming removed 1 base from V and 1 base from J, with 11 bases in between.

The rearrangement uses TRBV4-3 and TRBJ1-3; D is ambiguous. CDR1 is LGHNA, CDR2 YSLEER, per germline. Between the trimmed V and J ends, which lost 0 bases and 0 bases, there was a span of 18 bases. This CDR3 has 19 residues. The CDR3 is CASSQDRGKGTLSGNTIYF. In DNA, the CDR3 is TGCGCCAGCAGCCAAGATCGGGGAAAGGGAACTCTCTCTGGAAACACCATATATTTT.

This sequence joins TRBV18 and TRBJ2-3; 10 bases map to TRBD2. The CDR3 consists of 18 residues. Trimming at V came to 1 base and at J to 1 base, leaving 8 bases not matched to a gene. Germline assignment: CDR1 KGHSH and CDR2 LQKENI. For the CDR3, the DNA is TGTGCCAGCTCACCACGAGCGGGAGGGATCTTTGGCACAGATACGCAGTATTTT. Protein product: CASSPRAGGIFGTDTQYF.

The J gene is TRBJ2-3, the V gene TRBV2; 15 bases map to TRBD2. The ends lost 6 bases at V and 2 bases at J; junction bases unmatched: 6. Germline CDR1 SNHLY, CDR2 FYNNEI. CDR3 length: 17 amino acids. The CDR3 sequence: CASSPGTSGRYTDTQYF. CDR3 coding DNA: TGTGCCAGCAGCCCGGGGACTAGCGGGAGGTACACAGATACGCAGTATTTT.

This sequence joins TRBV6-5 and TRBJ1-5, with D tentatively TRBD1 (6 bases). V dropped 6 bases and J dropped 6 bases, with 12 bases sitting between them. This CDR3 contains 13 residues. Germline CDR1 is MNHEY and CDR2 is SVGAGI. The CDR3 region is CASRGGGGQPQHF. In DNA form, the CDR3 reads TGTGCCAGCAGGGGCGGGGGCGGTCAGCCCCAGCATTTT.

The V gene is TRBV14, the J gene TRBJ1-1; 7 nucleotides agree with TRBD1. The CDR3 is 14 amino acids. The germline V gene has CDR1 SGHDN and CDR2 FVKESK. V shed 4 bases, J shed 7 bases, and the junction held 9 bases outside the gene matches. The CDR3 nucleotides read TGTGCCAGCAGCCCGACAGGGCCGACTGGTGAAGCTTTCTTT. Protein: CASSPTGPTGEAFF.

The CDR3 DNA reads as TGTGCCAGCAGTTTAGGGCAGGCCAATGGACTCCAAGAGACCCAGTACTTC. Translated, it gives CASSLGQANGLQETQYF. The chain couples TRBV28 to TRBJ2-5; D is possibly TRBD2 (5 bases). The CDR3 sequence is 17 residues long. Germline V gene lookup returns CDR1 MDHEN and CDR2 SYDVKM. V was clipped by 2 bases and J by 1 base, with 17 bases between them. The variable domain in full, with the rest retrieved from reference TRBV28 and TRBJ2-5, is DVKVTQSSRYLVKRTGEKVFLECVQDMDHENMFWYRQDPGLGLRLIYFSYDVKMKEKGDIPEGYSVSREKKERFSLILESASTNQTSMYLCASSLGQANGLQETQYFGPGTRLLVL.

The chain's CDR3 is CASSQGSGSIGELFF. For the CDR3, the DNA is TGCGCCAGCAGCCAAGGGAGCGGGAGTATCGGGGAGCTGTTTTTT. The chain has TRBV4-3 and TRBJ2-2; 8 bases match TRBD2. Germline V gene sequence: CDR1 LGHNA, CDR2 YSLEER. The CDR3 runs 15 residues. The J segment lost 7 bases and the V segment lost 1 base, leaving 5 bases of the junction unmatched.

This chain joins TRBV6-6 and TRBJ2-7, with D perhaps TRBD1 (5 bases). Between the trimmed V and J ends, which lost 7 bases and 0 bases, there was a span of 7 bases. CDR3 length: 12 amino acids. Germline-derived CDR1 and CDR2 are MNHNY and SVGAGI (reference sequence). CDR3 in DNA: TGTGCCAGCATCGACAGCTCCTACGAGCAGTACGTC. It is translated as CASIDSSYEQYV.

The J gene is TRBJ2-1, the V gene TRBV9, with 8 bases lining up with TRBD2. Germline V gene lookup returns CDR1 SGDLS and CDR2 YYNGEE. With V trimmed by 0 bases and J by 5 bases, 16 bases remained unmatched. CDR3 length: 19 residues. The CDR3 region has the DNA TGTGCCAGCAGCGTAGTAGGAGGACCGGGACTAGATTCCAACAATGAGCAGTTCTTC. It specifies CASSVVGGPGLDSNNEQFF.

The CDR3 sequence: CASSRLAGVANTGELFF. As DNA, the CDR3 is TGTGCCAGTAGTAGACTAGCGGGAGTTGCGAACACCGGGGAGCTGTTTTTT. J is TRBJ2-2 and V is TRBV19; 12 bases match TRBD2. Germline values: CDR1 LNHDA, CDR2 SQIVND (reference sequence). This CDR3 contains 17 residues. The J segment lost 0 bases and the V segment lost 4 bases, leaving 3 bases of the junction unmatched.

This chain uses TRBV5-1 with TRBJ1-1, with D perhaps TRBD1 (6 bases). With 3 bases removed from V and 1 base from J, the gap between germline ends came to 16 bases. CDR3 length: 16 amino acids. CDR1 and CDR2 (germline): SGHRS, YFSETQ. The CDR3 spells CASSWGAGGSNTEAFF. The CDR3, as DNA: TGCGCCAGCAGCTGGGGGGCGGGGGGGTCGAACACTGAAGCTTTCTTT.

This clone was seen a single time. This chain links TRBV25-1 with TRBJ2-3, with 9 bases aligning to TRBD2. In germline, CDR1 is MGHDK, CDR2 SYGVNS. V lost 3 bases to trimming and J lost 0 bases; unmatched junction nucleotides: 4. The CDR3 length is 16 residues. CDR3 sequence: CASSDYSGGSTDTQYF. CDR3 nucleotide sequence: TGTGCCAGCAGTGATTATAGCGGGGGCAGCACAGATACGCAGTATTTT.

The genes are TRBV15 and TRBJ2-4; D gene unclear. V was clipped by 0 bases and J by 14 bases, with 17 bases between them. The CDR3 spans 14 residues. Germline lookup yields CDR1 LNHNV and CDR2 YYDKDF (reference sequence). This CDR3 is CATSRDARTSVEYF. CDR3 nucleotides: TGTGCCACCAGCAGAGATGCTAGAACGTCCGTCGAGTACTTC.

The sample holds a few counts of this clone. The chain employs TRBV7-3 and TRBJ2-3; 7 bases are a match to TRBD2. This CDR3 spans 16 amino acids. V dropped 5 bases and J dropped 5; count of bases not matched to a gene: 13. Germline V gene lookup returns CDR1 SGHTA and CDR2 FQGTGA. In DNA, the CDR3 is TGTGCCAGCAGCCCAATGGGGGGAGGGCCAGGAGATACGCAGTATTTT. Protein: CASSPMGGGPGDTQYF.

The chain couples TRBV5-4 to TRBJ2-3; D may be TRBD2 (5 bases). The germline V and J ends were trimmed by 0 bases and 0 bases, with 8 bases remaining between them. CDR1 SGHNT and CDR2 YYREEE come from the germline V gene (reference sequence). This CDR3 is built from 15 residues. The CDR3: CASSLVGGSTDTQYF. DNA for the CDR3: TGTGCCAGCAGCTTGGTAGGAGGTAGCACAGATACGCAGTATTTT.

This chain connects TRBV7-8 to TRBJ1-5; perhaps TRBD1 as D (5 bases). CDR3 size: 16 residues. Germline CDR1 SGHVS, CDR2 FQNEAQ. Trimming cost V 4 bases and J 5 bases, with 18 bases left between them. In DNA form, the CDR3 reads TGTGCCAGCAGCTCGGGACTTCGACTCCCCGATCAGCCCCAGCATTTT. As protein: CASSSGLRLPDQPQHF. Full variable domain (outside the CDR3, taken from reference TRBV7-8 and TRBJ1-5): GAGVSQSPRYKVAKRGQDVALRCDPISGHVSLFWYQQALGQGPEFLTYFQNEAQLDKSGLPSDRFFAERPEGSVSTLKIQRTQQEDSAVYLCASSSGLRLPDQPQHFGDGTRLSIL.

This clone was counted only a few times. The chain recombines TRBV6-1 with TRBJ2-7; 7 bases align to TRBD2. Germline assignment: CDR1 MNHNS and CDR2 SASEGT. The trim removed 0 bases at V and 1 base at J, leaving 0 bases unmatched. The CDR3 extends over 14 amino acids. The CDR3 DNA reads as TGTGCCAGCAGTGAAGCTAGCGGGTCCTACGAGCAGTACTTC. Amino acid sequence: CASSEASGSYEQYF.

This clone occurred once. The rearrangement links TRBV21-1 to TRBJ2-7; TRBD2, the D gene given by the table, was not confirmed from the DNA. TRBV21-1 is a known pseudogene. The CDR3 extends over 15 amino acids. The CDR3 loop is CASSKAGTSSYEQYV. In nucleotides, the CDR3 is TGTGCCAGCAGCAAAGCCGGGACTAGCAGCTACGAGCAGTACGTC.

V is TRBV7-9 and J is TRBJ2-1, with TRBD2 identical over 11 bases. Germline V gene data show CDR1 as SEHNR and CDR2 as FQNEAQ (reference sequence). Germline trimming cut 5 bases from V and 8 bases from J; bases unmatched to any gene: 11. The CDR3 length is 16 residues. As DNA, the CDR3 is TGTGCCAGCAGCCCCCTTAGCGGGAGGGGATTAGATGAGCAGTTCTTC. Protein sequence: CASSPLSGRGLDEQFF.

This clone appeared a single time. The chain carries TRBV9 and TRBJ2-1, with 8 positions matching TRBD2. V gave up 3 bases and J gave up 3 bases; unmatched junction bases: 8. CDR3 length: 16 amino acids. CDR1 is SGDLS, CDR2 YYNGEE, per germline. The CDR3 DNA follows: TGTGCCAGCAGCGCCGAGGGACTAGACTTCTACAATGAGCAGTTCTTC. The encoded protein is CASSAEGLDFYNEQFF.

The chain joins TRBV6-5 to TRBJ2-7; the D gene is possibly TRBD1 (6 bases). The germline V and J ends were trimmed by 6 bases and 5 bases, with 17 bases remaining between them. Germline CDR1 and CDR2: MNHEY and SVGAGI. This CDR3 is built from 14 residues. The CDR3 bases are TGTGCCAGCAGAGGGATCTTCAGGGGTAACGAGCAGTACTTC. Its translation is CASRGIFRGNEQYF.

The chain carries TRBV19 and TRBJ2-5; 8 bases are a match to TRBD2. Losses at the gene ends were 10 bases for V and 5 bases for J; bases not matched to a gene: 9. Germline CDR1 LNHDA, CDR2 SQIVND (reference sequence). This CDR3 region has 13 residues. The CDR3 DNA follows: TGTGCCACCAGCGGGAGTAGTCCCGAGACCCAGTACTTC. Amino acid sequence: CATSGSSPETQYF.

The V call is TRBV11-2, the J call TRBJ2-3; possibly TRBD2 for D (5 bases). Trimming shortened V by 1 base and J by 6 bases, and 14 bases separated the two germline ends. This CDR3 region has 15 residues. Looked up from germline, CDR1 is SGHAT and CDR2 is FQNNGV. CDR3 sequence: CASSLAAATRDTQYF. In DNA, the CDR3 is TGTGCCAGCAGCTTAGCAGCGGCCACGAGGGATACGCAGTATTTT.

The chain joins TRBV15 to TRBJ1-1, with 11 bases that match TRBD1. The V gene end was trimmed by 4 bases and the J gene end by 3 bases; junction bases not matched to a gene: 7. The CDR3 consists of 16 residues. CDR1 and CDR2 from the germline V gene are LNHNV and YYDKDF (reference sequence). CDR3 sequence reads: CATSKGQGVVDTEAFF. The CDR3 DNA reads TGTGCCACCAGCAAGGGACAGGGGGTTGTTGACACTGAAGCTTTCTTT.

The chain couples TRBV5-1 to TRBJ2-3, with 10 bases identical to TRBD2. The CDR3 totals 15 residues. V gave up 4 bases and J gave up 5 bases; unmatched junction bases: 7. The germline gives CDR1 SGHRS, CDR2 YFSETQ. CDR3 amino acids: CASSALAGGGDTQYF. CDR3 DNA: TGCGCCAGCAGCGCATTAGCGGGAGGTGGAGATACGCAGTATTTT.